The present T cell receptor beta chain was sequenced within a study of CD8 T cells in Susac syndrome. The CDR3 consists of 12 residues. With 5 bases removed from V and 12 bases from J, the gap between germline ends came to 14 bases. Germline CDR1 is SGHTA and CDR2 is FQGNSA. Random hexamers were used to reverse transcribe the RNA input (about 0.5 to 1 ug). TCRdb ran MiXCR on the immunoSEQ multiplex PCR reads and lists one entry per CDR3 protein. In the table there are 300,000 or so distinct CDR3 sequences, about 91% of which are singletons. Negative isolation yielded CD4+ and CD8+ T cells, and FACS enriched TEMRA cells.

Sequenced sample: CD4+ T cells from PBMCs. The rearrangement joins TRBV7-2 to TRBJ1-5, with D maybe TRBD1 (5 bases). This receptor was taken from a human donor with multiple sclerosis. CDR3 in amino acids: CASSLPAGIQHF. The CDR3 bases are TGTGCCAGCAGCCTCCCCGCAGGGATCCAGCATTTT.